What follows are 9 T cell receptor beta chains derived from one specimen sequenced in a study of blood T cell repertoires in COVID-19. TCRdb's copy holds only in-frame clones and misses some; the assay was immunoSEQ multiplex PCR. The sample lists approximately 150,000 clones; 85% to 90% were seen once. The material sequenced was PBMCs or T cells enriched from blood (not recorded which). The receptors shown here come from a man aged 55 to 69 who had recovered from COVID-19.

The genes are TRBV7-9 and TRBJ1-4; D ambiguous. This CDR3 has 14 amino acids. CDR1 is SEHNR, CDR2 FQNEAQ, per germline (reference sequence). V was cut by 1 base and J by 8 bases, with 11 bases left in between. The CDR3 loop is CASSLGGEREKLFF. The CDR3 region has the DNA TGTGCCAGCAGCTTAGGGGGAGAAAGGGAAAAACTGTTTTTT.

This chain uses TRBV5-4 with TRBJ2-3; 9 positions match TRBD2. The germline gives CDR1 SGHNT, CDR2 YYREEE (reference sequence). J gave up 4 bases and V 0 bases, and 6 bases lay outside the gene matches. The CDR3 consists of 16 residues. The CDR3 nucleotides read TGTGCCAGCAGCTTGGGCAGGACTAGCGTATCAGATACGCAGTATTTT. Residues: CASSLGRTSVSDTQYF.

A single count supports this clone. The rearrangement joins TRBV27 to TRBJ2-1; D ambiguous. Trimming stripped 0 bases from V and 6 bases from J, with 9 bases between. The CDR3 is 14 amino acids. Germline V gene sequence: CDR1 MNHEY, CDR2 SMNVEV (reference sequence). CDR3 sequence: CASSLSWAGNEQFF. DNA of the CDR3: TGTGCCAGCAGTTTATCATGGGCAGGCAATGAGCAGTTCTTC.

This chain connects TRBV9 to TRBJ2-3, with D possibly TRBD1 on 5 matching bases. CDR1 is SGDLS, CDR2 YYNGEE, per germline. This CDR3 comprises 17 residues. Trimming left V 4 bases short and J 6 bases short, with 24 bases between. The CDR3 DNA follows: TGTGCCAGCAGCCCCCGTGTGGGGCAGGGCCAAAGGGATACGCAGTATTTT. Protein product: CASSPRVGQGQRDTQYF.

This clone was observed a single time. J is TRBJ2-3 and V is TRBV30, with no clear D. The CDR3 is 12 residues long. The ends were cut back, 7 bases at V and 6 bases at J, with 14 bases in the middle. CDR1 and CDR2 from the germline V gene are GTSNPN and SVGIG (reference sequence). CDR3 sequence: CAYDGDTDTQYF. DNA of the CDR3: TGTGCCTACGACGGAGATACGGATACGCAGTATTTT.

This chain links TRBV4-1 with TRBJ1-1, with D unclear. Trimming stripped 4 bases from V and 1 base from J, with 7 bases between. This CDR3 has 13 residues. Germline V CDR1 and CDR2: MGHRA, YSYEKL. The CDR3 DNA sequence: TGCGCCAGCAGCCGGCAAACGAACACTGAAGCTTTCTTT. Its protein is CASSRQTNTEAFF.

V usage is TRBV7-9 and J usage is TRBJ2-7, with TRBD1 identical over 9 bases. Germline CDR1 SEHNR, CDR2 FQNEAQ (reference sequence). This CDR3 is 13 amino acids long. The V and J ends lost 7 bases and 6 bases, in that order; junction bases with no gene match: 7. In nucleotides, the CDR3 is TGTGCCAGCAACCTACAGGGGGCGGGCGAGCAGTACTTC. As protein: CASNLQGAGEQYF.

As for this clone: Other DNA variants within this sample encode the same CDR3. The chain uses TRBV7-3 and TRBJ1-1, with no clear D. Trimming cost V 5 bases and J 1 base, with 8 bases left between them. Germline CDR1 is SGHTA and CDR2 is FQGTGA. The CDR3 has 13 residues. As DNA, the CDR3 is TGTGCCAGCAGCCCAGGTGGGAACACTGAAGCTTTCTTT. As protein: CASSPGGNTEAFF.

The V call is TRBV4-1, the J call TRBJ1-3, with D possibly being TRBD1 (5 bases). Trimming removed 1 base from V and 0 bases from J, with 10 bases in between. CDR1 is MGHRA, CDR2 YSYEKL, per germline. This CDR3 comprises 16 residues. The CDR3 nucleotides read TGCGCCAGCAGCCAAGGACAGCTAAACTCTGGAAACACCATATATTTT. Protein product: CASSQGQLNSGNTIYF.